This T cell receptor beta chain was identified in a study of T cell responses to AZD1222 COVID-19 vaccine. Overall study context: Analysis merged second doses at about 4 or about 12 weeks.

TCRdb keeps only in-frame clones here, not all; method: immunoSEQ multiplex PCR. The sample yields around 150,000 clones, roughly 90% seen once. Germline V gene sequence: CDR1 SGDLS, CDR2 YYNGEE. CDR3 length: 15 residues. V was pared by 4 bases and J by 4 bases, with 6 bases of the junction left unmatched. About this clone: Its antigen is still unknown.

Overall study results and limits: Per reports, nearly half of all spike-specific TCRs target regions that are unmutated in variants. CD4 TCRs associated with vaccination spanned spike, dominating at 160-218 and 743-854. Samples come after the peak T cell response, not at day 14.

This sequence joins TRBV9 and TRBJ1-3; TRBD1 matches 9 bases. The TCR originated in an adult in good health. Source: peripheral blood, taken on day 0 of AZD1222 vaccination. Written as DNA, the CDR3 is TGTGCCAGCAGCCCGGGACAGGGAAACGGAAACACCATATATTTT. Translating gives CASSPGQGNGNTIYF.